This record looks at one TCR beta chain sequence and its context. The antigen is unknown. This may arise from a read error, as a much more abundant clone is one base away. The conserved phenylalanine or tryptophan normally closing the CDR3 is absent here, so this likely arose from a read error. V lost 2 bases to trimming and J lost 8 bases; unmatched junction nucleotides: 11. Looked up from germline, CDR1 is MDHEN and CDR2 is SYDVKM. The CDR3 extends over 16 amino acids. Molecular barcoded adaptors covering alpha/delta and beta/gamma chains were used on approximately 400 ng RNA. TCRdb fed the reads into MiXCR, producing one record per CDR3 protein. The sample includes fewer than 30,000 distinct CDR3 sequences, more than 20% seen only once; the top ten take 17%. The source of the sample is a study of read filtering for tumor transcriptome and immune sequencing. Study-wide findings and caveats: Compared with RNA-seq, IR-seq gave much higher clonotype depth and reliability.

The sequenced sample was a population of CD138-negative cells sorted from bone marrow. The clonotype was recovered from a donor aged 40 or over with multiple myeloma. The V and J genes are TRBV28 and TRBJ2-1; 8 bases are shared with TRBD2. CDR3 amino acids: CASSLRVSGRVDEQFL. The CDR3 DNA follows: TGTGCCAGCAGTTTACGAGTCAGCGGGAGAGTCGATGAGCAGTTCCTC.